This record covers a single T cell receptor (beta chain). What it binds is unknown. Germline CDR1 reads SGDLS; CDR2 reads YYNGEE. V lost 3 bases and J lost 0, with 10 bases in between. The CDR3 runs 14 residues. The source of the sample is a study of OX40 agonist ivuxolimab in advanced cancers. Study as a whole: The drug used for patients, ivuxolimab, was an agonistic anti-OX40 (CD134) antibody. Dosing consisted of intravenous ivuxolimab at 0.01 to 10 mg/kg every 2 weeks. Study-wide points: On average, CD8+ T cells showed a greater number of expanded clones than CD4+. Clonal expansion by week 6 occurred in CD4+ and CD8+ blood T cells (at 0.1 to 3.0 mg/kg).

Repertoires were generated with immunoSEQ multiplex PCR, while TCRdb's copy carries only in-frame clones and drops some. The repertoire has over 25,000 clones, approximately 81% of them found once; the top ten carry around 32%. The sequence derives from an adult with an advanced solid tumor such as melanoma, head and neck, liver or kidney cancer. The sequencing used CD4+ or CD8+ T cells sorted from blood, collected in a trial of the OX40 agonist ivuxolimab. V gene TRBV9 combines with J gene TRBJ2-7; the D gene is possibly TRBD2 (6 bases). CDR3 DNA sequence: TGTGCCAGCAGCGGGGACGGGAGCTCCTACGAGCAGTACTTC. The encoded protein is CASSGDGSSYEQYF.